This T cell receptor (beta chain) was sequenced during a study of blood T cell repertoires in COVID-19. Overall study: COVID-19 samples, acute and convalescent, were from the United States, Italy and Spain. From T cells, B-cell-depleted T cells, or PBMCs came the material, which was cDNA or gDNA.

Per the original data handling: By means of reference gene primer amplification, nucleated cell counts were estimated. Assay: immunoSEQ multiplex PCR; the TCRdb copy retains only in-frame clones and omits some. Clone size and the V and J calls come from that table; the DNA yielded D and trimming. Altogether 95,000 to 150,000 clones are present, 80% to 90% being singletons, with the ten largest covering almost 30%. CDR3 length: 16 residues. In germline, CDR1 is WNHNN, CDR2 SYGVQD (reference sequence). Trimming stripped 0 bases from V and 6 bases from J, with 18 bases between. The specimen was peripheral blood. The chain has TRBV10-1 and TRBJ2-7; possible D gene TRBD1, 6 bases. The TCR sequence derives from a woman in her seventies with acute or convalescent COVID-19. The CDR3 nucleotides are TGCGCCAGCAGTGAGTCCACCGGGACAAGCGGTAGCGAGCAGTACTTC. Encoded protein: CASSESTGTSGSEQYF.